One sample yielded the 18 T cell receptor beta chains listed below, sequenced in a study of shared clonotypes between healthy human individuals. Generated by immunoSEQ multiplex PCR, the TCRdb table keeps only in-frame clones and is missing some. Here the sample spans about 600,000 clones, about 96% being singletons. Sequencing was carried out using naive CD4+ T cells sorted from blood. Subset meaning: CD45RA+ positively selected. These receptors originate from a woman aged 25 to 39 in good health.

This clone was detected once. The V gene is TRBV5-1, the J gene TRBJ2-7; TRBD2 matches 10 bases. Germline V gene data show CDR1 as SGHRS and CDR2 as YFSETQ. V dropped 2 bases and J dropped 4; count of bases not matched to a gene: 3. The CDR3 consists of 14 residues. The CDR3 DNA sequence: TGCGCCAGCAGCTTAGCGGGAGGGGGATACGAGCAGTACTTC. Residues: CASSLAGGGYEQYF.

The rearrangement uses TRBV19 and TRBJ2-7; possibly TRBD2 for D (6 bases). The V end lost 4 bases, the J end lost 5 bases, and 15 bases lay between the germline ends. Germline loops: CDR1 LNHDA, CDR2 SQIVND (reference sequence). This CDR3 has 14 amino acids. CDR3 nucleotides: TGTGCCAGTAGTACGCAGGCGGGACCGGACGAGCAGTACTTC. Its translation is CASSTQAGPDEQYF.

The chain links TRBV27 to TRBJ1-2, with TRBD1 matching 8 bases. There are 14 residues in the CDR3. Germline lookup yields CDR1 MNHEY and CDR2 SMNVEV (reference sequence). The J segment lost 2 bases and the V segment lost 6 bases, leaving 5 bases of the junction unmatched. The CDR3 DNA is TGTGCCAGCAGGAGACAGGGGACCAACTATGGCTACACCTTC. Encoded protein: CASRRQGTNYGYTF.

This chain joins TRBV6-5 and TRBJ1-2; tentatively, D is TRBD1 (5 bases). From germline, CDR1 is MNHEY and CDR2 SVGAGI. V was pared by 2 bases and J by 0 bases, with 13 bases between. The CDR3 is 16 residues long. CDR3 nucleotide sequence: TGTGCCAGCAGTTACGGTGGGGCGGACGCTAACTATGGCTACACCTTC. As protein: CASSYGGADANYGYTF.

This rearrangement joins TRBV10-2 to TRBJ2-1, with 11 bases matching TRBD2. The V gene's germline CDR1 is WSHSY and CDR2 SAAADI. Trimming at V came to 7 bases and at J to 3 bases, leaving 8 bases not matched to a gene. The CDR3 runs to 16 residues. DNA of the CDR3: TGCGCCAGCATTGATTTAGCGGGAGGGTTCTACAATGAGCAGTTCTTC. It translates to CASIDLAGGFYNEQFF.

The gene calls are TRBV9 and TRBJ2-7; possibly TRBD1 or TRBD2 for D (6 bases each). CDR1 SGDLS and CDR2 YYNGEE come from the germline V gene. Trimming removed 4 bases at V and 0 bases at J, with 8 bases between. The CDR3 extends over 13 amino acids. The CDR3 sequence is CASSSGASYEQYF. Here the CDR3 DNA reads TGTGCCAGCAGCTCGGGGGCCTCCTACGAGCAGTACTTC.

The chain links TRBV5-1 to TRBJ2-1; TRBD1 matches at 11 bases. Per the germline V gene, CDR1 is SGHRS and CDR2 is YFSETQ. The V gene end was trimmed by 4 bases and the J gene end by 10 bases; junction bases not matched to a gene: 10. This CDR3 is built from 15 residues. CDR3 amino acids: CASSDSGQGVGEQFF. The CDR3 region has the DNA TGCGCCAGCAGCGATTCGGGACAGGGGGTTGGCGAGCAGTTCTTC. The full variable domain, completed using reference TRBV5-1 and TRBJ2-1, is KAGVTQTPRYLIKTRGQQVTLSCSPISGHRSVSWYQQTPGQGLQFLFEYFSETQRNKGNFPGRFSGRQFSNSRSEMNVSTLELGDSALYLCASSDSGQGVGEQFFGPGTRLTVL.

The V call is TRBV19, the J call TRBJ2-7; possibly TRBD1 for D (6 bases). The CDR3 has 14 amino acids. Between the trimmed V and J ends, which lost 4 bases and 3 bases, there was a span of 13 bases. The germline V gene encodes CDR1 LNHDA and CDR2 SQIVND (reference sequence). The CDR3 bases are TGTGCCAGTAGTACAGGGGTACTCTTCTACGAGCAGTACTTC. Protein product: CASSTGVLFYEQYF.

The chain carries TRBV11-2 and TRBJ2-5, with 8 bases matching TRBD2. There are 17 residues in the CDR3. Germline V lookup: CDR1 SGHAT, CDR2 FQNNGV. V was pared by 1 base and J by 5 bases, with 12 bases of the junction left unmatched. The CDR3 bases are TGTGCCAGCAGCTTAGGCCAAGGCGCGGGAGGAGGCGAGACCCAGTACTTC. It yields the protein CASSLGQGAGGGETQYF.

This chain uses TRBV28 with TRBJ1-4; D is ambiguous. Germline V lookup: CDR1 MDHEN, CDR2 SYDVKM. The CDR3 consists of 14 residues. Deletions cut 1 base from V and 5 bases from J, with 8 bases between. The CDR3 sequence is CASSLFGKNEKLFF. CDR3 sequence (DNA): TGTGCCAGCAGTTTATTTGGGAAGAATGAAAAACTGTTTTTT.

This clone is a singleton in its sample. The J gene is TRBJ1-5, the V gene TRBV2, with D tentatively TRBD1 (5 bases). The CDR3 totals 15 residues. Trimming stripped 2 bases from V and 7 bases from J, with 15 bases between. CDR1 SNHLY and CDR2 FYNNEI come from the germline V gene. This CDR3 reads CASSEFEGSRQPQHF. The CDR3 nucleotides are TGTGCCAGCAGTGAATTTGAGGGGTCACGCCAGCCCCAGCATTTT.

This clone was seen once. The rearrangement uses TRBV27 and TRBJ2-7; 7 bases are shared with TRBD2. With 3 bases clipped from V and 4 bases from J, the junction kept 12 bases outside the gene matches. This CDR3 has 16 amino acids. Germline CDR1 is MNHEY and CDR2 is SMNVEV (reference sequence). The CDR3: CASSFFDLADKYEQYF. The CDR3 DNA sequence: TGTGCCAGCAGTTTCTTCGATCTAGCGGACAAGTACGAGCAGTACTTC.

The chain carries TRBV2 and TRBJ2-5; D might be TRBD2 (6 bases). V lost 6 bases and J lost 5, with 19 bases in between. Germline V gene lookup returns CDR1 SNHLY and CDR2 FYNNEI. The CDR3 loop spans 15 amino acids. The CDR3 coding sequence is TGTGCCAGCAGGCGGGGCGCCGGTTTGGGGGAGACCCAGTACTTC. Its translation is CASRRGAGLGETQYF.

This rearrangement joins TRBV7-8 to TRBJ2-7; D gene uncertain. V lost 2 bases and J lost 0, with 8 bases in between. CDR3 length: 14 amino acids. Per germline, CDR1 SGHVS and CDR2 FQNEAQ. This CDR3 reads CASSLTRTSYEQYF. The CDR3 DNA is TGTGCCAGCAGCTTAACACGGACCTCCTACGAGCAGTACTTC.

The J gene is TRBJ2-5, the V gene TRBV7-9, with D possibly matching TRBD2 (5 bases). Trimming removed 1 base from V and 1 base from J, with 19 bases in between. The length of the CDR3 is 18 residues. The germline V gene encodes CDR1 SEHNR and CDR2 FQNEAQ (reference sequence). The CDR3 reads CASSLGVTTVPLQETQYF. In DNA, the CDR3 is TGTGCCAGCAGCTTAGGGGTGACTACCGTCCCCCTCCAAGAGACCCAGTACTTC.

This clone was observed a single time. The chain carries TRBV18 and TRBJ2-3; no clear D. The germline V gene encodes CDR1 KGHSH and CDR2 LQKENI. The CDR3 totals 12 residues. V shed 3 bases and J shed 12 bases, with 13 bases lying between them. In DNA, the CDR3 is TGTGCCAGCTCACCCAGGTTCAATGATCAGTATTTT. Its protein is CASSPRFNDQYF.

Of note for this clone: At one end, the junction sequence differs from germline, possibly due to a read error. The chain is built from TRBV28 and TRBJ2-2, with D maybe TRBD2 (6 bases). Germline CDR1 reads MDHEN; CDR2 reads SYDVKM. The length of the CDR3 is 12 residues. The CDR3 protein is CAGGHYTGELFF. CDR3 nucleotides: TGCGCTGGAGGGCACTACACCGGGGAGCTGTTTTTT.

The chain uses TRBV9 and TRBJ2-1; possibly TRBD2 for D (5 bases). Germline lookup yields CDR1 SGDLS and CDR2 YYNGEE. The CDR3 spans 15 residues. V lost 0 bases and J lost 7, with 14 bases in between. CDR3 nucleotide sequence: TGTGCCAGCAGCGTAGCGGGAAGCACGACGAATGAGCAGTTCTTC. It yields the protein CASSVAGSTTNEQFF.